This T cell receptor beta chain was found in a study of early T cells in non-severe SARS-CoV-2 infection (dated by TCRdb to 2020 to 2022). The study in broad terms: Because TCR sequencing relied on bulk RNA taken from unsorted whole blood, pairing of alpha and beta chains was not possible.

Library construction relied on 5' RACE. TCRdb lists the instrument as NextSeq 500. Unique molecular identifiers were attached to individual cDNA molecules in the TCR library protocol so that sequencing error and PCR bias could be corrected. TCR alpha and beta chains were both sequenced, and the abundances of alpha and beta sequences in each sample were closely correlated with each other. Under the source paper's analysis protocol: Decombinator V4 was used to annotate the V gene, J gene and CDR3 of the TCR sequences. TCRs were defined as expanded if a significant change between any two time points was detected under a Poisson model with p below 0.0001. Abundances of TCRs were expressed as counts per million after normalisation to the total number of TCRs sequenced in each sample. TRAV1-2 paired with TRAJ12, TRAJ20 or TRAJ33 defined MAIT TCRs, while TRAV10 paired with TRAJ18 defined iNKT TCRs. A search of VDJdb, accessed on 1 November 2021, was run for TCRs annotated to CMV, EBV and SARS-CoV-2, with TCRs annotated for multiple antigens excluded. The raw public reads went through TCRdb reprocessing: fastp at Q25, MiXCR clone calling, in-frame beta chains kept. Each CDR3 protein appears once, grouped with its most common genes and DNA. TCRdb, not the authors, supplied the V and J calls. Present in this sample are roughly 43,000 distinct CDR3 sequences, almost 5.5% of which were seen just once. About 5% of the sample comes from the top ten.

Broader findings and caveats from the paper: VDJdb matching was skewed toward anti-spike CD8 responses, so virus-specific expansions were likely underestimated and private and CD4 specificities were missed.

The germline V gene sets CDR1 to SGHAT and CDR2 to FQNNGV. Spanning cysteine to phenylalanine, the CDR3 consists of 16 amino acids. The read is trimmed to its CDR3 DNA, 48 bases read in frame from base 1. V is pared back by 5 bases and J by 2 bases, with 18 bases lying between the germline termini. This clonotype was seen repeatedly, ten times or more. No antigen is known for it. Base qualities are not at hand, and no much larger clone is one base apart. A case-control design nested within a healthcare worker cohort in London, UK, was used, with weekly nasopharyngeal swab PCR tests and blood sampling performed. Healthcare workers were recruited during the week of the UK lockdown, between 23 and 31 March 2020, and followed weekly for up to about 15 weeks.

The receptor was derived from an adult who was a healthcare worker with PCR-confirmed SARS-CoV-2 infection or an uninfected control (not recorded which). The chain is made from TRBV11-2 and TRBJ2-5; a weak D assignment points to TRBD1 (5 bases agree). The sample was whole blood, taken at baseline. The CDR3 protein is CASSVGLGGRQETQYF. The sequence in DNA is TGTGCCAGCAGCGTGGGGCTCGGTGGCAGGCAAGAGACCCAGTACTTC.